Listed below are T cell receptor beta chains from one sample, sequenced in a study of blood T cell repertoires in COVID-19. Data came from immunoSEQ multiplex PCR; TCRdb stores just in-frame clones and leaves some out. This table has approximately 300,000 clones, more than 90% appearing once. Material: PBMCs or T cells enriched from blood (not recorded which). The receptors stem from a woman aged 30 to 39 who had recovered from COVID-19. Both conserved end residues are trimmed from each CDR3. A D gene is named only where the DNA matches it firmly.

d_gene: -; len: 13; v_gene: TRBV19; CDR3aa: ASSSPRGGDSPLH
d_gene: TRBD1; len: 14; v_gene: TRBV11-1; CDR3aa: ASRLTGTDSNQPQH
d_gene: -; len: 11; v_gene: TRBV5-1; CDR3aa: ASSLGQGNTIY
d_gene: -; len: 11; v_gene: TRBV28; CDR3aa: ASSVGTDVEAF
d_gene: -; len: 9; v_gene: TRBV24-1; CDR3aa: ATSFGSEQF
d_gene: -; len: 11; v_gene: TRBV18; CDR3aa: ASSPGLNQPQH
d_gene: -; len: 13; v_gene: TRBV7-9; CDR3aa: ASSLETGASQPQH
d_gene: -; len: 12; v_gene: TRBV28; CDR3aa: ASTKSSYNSPLH
d_gene: TRBD2; len: 14; v_gene: TRBV7-9; CDR3aa: ASSLTESGGAETQY
d_gene: -; len: 13; v_gene: TRBV7-2; CDR3aa: ASSLIGGVRHEQF
d_gene: -; len: 11; v_gene: TRBV19; CDR3aa: ASTKDGLSEQY
d_gene: -; len: 14; v_gene: TRBV14; CDR3aa: ASSPGLTGLFYEQF
d_gene: -; len: 10; v_gene: TRBV6-2/TRBV6-3; CDR3aa: ASSYPEDEQF
d_gene: -; len: 10; v_gene: TRBV7-9; CDR3aa: ASSFLQETQY
d_gene: -; len: 14; v_gene: TRBV10-3; CDR3aa: AISPQQGKANYGYT
d_gene: -; len: 14; v_gene: TRBV11-3; CDR3aa: ASSKRSGQSPYEQY
d_gene: -; len: 13; v_gene: TRBV24-1; CDR3aa: ATSDYSLLVDEQF
d_gene: -; len: 12; v_gene: TRBV18; CDR3aa: ASSPPSLNTEAF
d_gene: -; len: 10; v_gene: TRBV11-2; CDR3aa: ASSPPGWGYT
d_gene: -; len: 11; v_gene: TRBV7-3; CDR3aa: ASSFRTADEQF
d_gene: TRBD2; len: 15; v_gene: TRBV7-6; CDR3aa: ASSPGTSGGGWETQY
d_gene: -; len: 11; v_gene: TRBV28; CDR3aa: ASSLSGADEQY
d_gene: -; len: 11; v_gene: TRBV24-1; CDR3aa: ATSDSKTETQY
d_gene: -; len: 12; v_gene: TRBV7-9; CDR3aa: ASSQEDGGTEAF
d_gene: TRBD1; len: 16; v_gene: TRBV30; CDR3aa: AWLRGTGHSSSGNTIY
d_gene: -; len: 12; v_gene: TRBV10-3; CDR3aa: AISQGAANYGYT
d_gene: TRBD2; len: 12; v_gene: TRBV9; CDR3aa: ASSSTGTRGTQY
d_gene: TRBD2; len: 14; v_gene: TRBV27; CDR3aa: ASSRLAGADLGEQY
d_gene: -; len: 11; v_gene: TRBV6-4; CDR3aa: AFHRVGNQPQH
d_gene: TRBD1; len: 16; v_gene: TRBV27; CDR3aa: ASSSTGGLRYSNQPQH
d_gene: -; len: 15; v_gene: TRBV15; CDR3aa: ATSRVSWESNYNEQF
d_gene: -; len: 13; v_gene: TRBV5-8; CDR3aa: ASYPYGRVNEKLF
d_gene: -; len: 13; v_gene: TRBV23-1; CDR3aa: ASSQSGSSGNTIY
d_gene: TRBD1; len: 13; v_gene: TRBV7-2; CDR3aa: ASSHDRGSGNTIY
d_gene: TRBD2; len: 12; v_gene: TRBV20-1; CDR3aa: SASLAGAIGEQY